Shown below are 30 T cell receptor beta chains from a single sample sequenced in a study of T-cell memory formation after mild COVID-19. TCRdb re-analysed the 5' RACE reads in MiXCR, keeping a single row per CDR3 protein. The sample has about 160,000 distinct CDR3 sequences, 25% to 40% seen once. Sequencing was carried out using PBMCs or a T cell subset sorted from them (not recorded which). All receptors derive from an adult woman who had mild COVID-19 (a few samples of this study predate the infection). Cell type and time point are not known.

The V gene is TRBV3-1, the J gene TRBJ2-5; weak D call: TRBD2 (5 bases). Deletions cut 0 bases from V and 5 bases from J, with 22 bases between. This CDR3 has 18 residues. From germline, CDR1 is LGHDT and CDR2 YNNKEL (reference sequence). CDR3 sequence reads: CASSQDPLGALVVETQYF. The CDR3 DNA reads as TGTGCCAGCAGCCAAGATCCCCTGGGAGCTCTAGTCGTGGAGACCCAGTACTTC.

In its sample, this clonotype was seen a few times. The CDR3: CASRRTTTGELFF. As DNA, the CDR3 is TGTGCCAGCAGACGGACGACCACCGGGGAGCTGTTTTTT. The chain recombines TRBV12-3 or TRBV12-4 with TRBJ2-2; D is undetermined. This CDR3 has 13 amino acids. Trimming removed 6 bases at V and 4 bases at J, with 9 bases between.

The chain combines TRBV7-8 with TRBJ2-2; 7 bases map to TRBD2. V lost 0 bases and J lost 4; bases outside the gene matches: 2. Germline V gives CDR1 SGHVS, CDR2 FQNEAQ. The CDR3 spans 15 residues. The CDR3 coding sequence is TGTGCCAGCAGCTTAGCTCCTAGCGGCACCGGGGAGCTGTTTTTT. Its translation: CASSLAPSGTGELFF.

The DNA for the CDR3 is TGTGCCAGCAGCGTAGGAGGGATGAACACTGAAGCTTTCTTT. Residues: CASSVGGMNTEAFF. The chain carries TRBV9 and TRBJ1-1; D not resolved. Trimming took off 0 bases at V and 0 bases at J, with 6 bases between the two ends. This CDR3 comprises 14 residues. From germline, CDR1 is SGDLS and CDR2 YYNGEE.

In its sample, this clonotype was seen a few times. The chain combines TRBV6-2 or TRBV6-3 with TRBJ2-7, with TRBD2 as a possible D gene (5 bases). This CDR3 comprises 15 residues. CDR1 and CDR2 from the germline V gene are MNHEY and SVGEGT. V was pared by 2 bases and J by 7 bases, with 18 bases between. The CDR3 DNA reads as TGTGCCAGCAGTTACCTCAGAGGGAGCTCTACGGAGCAGTACTTC. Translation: CASSYLRGSSTEQYF.

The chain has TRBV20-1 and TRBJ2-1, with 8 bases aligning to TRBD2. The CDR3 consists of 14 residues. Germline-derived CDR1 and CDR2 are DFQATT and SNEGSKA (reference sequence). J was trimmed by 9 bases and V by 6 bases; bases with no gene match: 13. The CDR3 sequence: CSAGHNRGGLEQFF. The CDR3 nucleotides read TGCAGTGCCGGACATAATCGGGGGGGCCTTGAGCAGTTCTTC.

CDR3 DNA: TGTGCCAGCAGCCCTGGGACTAGCGGGAGTACAGATACGCAGTATTTT. This sequence encodes CASSPGTSGSTDTQYF. The chain has TRBV7-3 and TRBJ2-3; 14 bases are a match to TRBD2. Germline V gene data show CDR1 as SGHTA and CDR2 as FQGTGA. Trimming at V came to 5 bases and at J to 3 bases, leaving 4 bases not matched to a gene. This CDR3 region has 16 residues.

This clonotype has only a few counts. CDR3 in DNA: TGCGCCAGCACGGACGGTTCGGGGGGCCACGAGCAGTACTTC. Its translation: CASTDGSGGHEQYF. The chain is built from TRBV5-1 and TRBJ2-7; the D gene is possibly TRBD2 (7 bases). This CDR3 contains 14 residues. Trimming shortened V by 6 bases and J by 5 bases, and 18 bases separated the two germline ends. Germline-derived CDR1 and CDR2 are SGHRS and YFSETQ. The full variable domain, in which reference TRBV5-1 and TRBJ2-7 provide the parts outside the CDR3, is KAGVTQTPRYLIKTRGQQVTLSCSPISGHRSVSWYQQTPGQGLQFLFEYFSETQRNKGNFPGRFSGRQFSNSRSEMNVSTLELGDSALYLCASTDGSGGHEQYFGPGTRLTVT.

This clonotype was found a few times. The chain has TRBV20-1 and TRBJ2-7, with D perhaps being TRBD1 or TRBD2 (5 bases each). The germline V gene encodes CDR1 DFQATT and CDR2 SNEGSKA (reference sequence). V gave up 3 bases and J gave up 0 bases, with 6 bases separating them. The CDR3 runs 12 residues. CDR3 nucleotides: TGCAGTGCTAGCGGGACCTCCTACGAGCAGTACTTC. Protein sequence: CSASGTSYEQYF.

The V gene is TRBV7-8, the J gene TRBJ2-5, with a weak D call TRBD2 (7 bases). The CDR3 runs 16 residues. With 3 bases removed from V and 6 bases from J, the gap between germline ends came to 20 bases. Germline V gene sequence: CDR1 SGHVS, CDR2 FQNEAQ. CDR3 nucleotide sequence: TGTGCCAGCAGCTTCACCCCTCGGGGGGCGACCCAGACCCAGTACTTC. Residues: CASSFTPRGATQTQYF.

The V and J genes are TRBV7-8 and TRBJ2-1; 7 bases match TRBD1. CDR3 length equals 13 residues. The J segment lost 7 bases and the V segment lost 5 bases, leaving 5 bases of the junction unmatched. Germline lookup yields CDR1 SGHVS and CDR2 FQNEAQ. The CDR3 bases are TGTGCCAGCAGCCCGGGACAGCCAAATGAGCAGTTCTTC. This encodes CASSPGQPNEQFF. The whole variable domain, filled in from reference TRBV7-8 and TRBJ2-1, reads GAGVSQSPRYKVAKRGQDVALRCDPISGHVSLFWYQQALGQGPEFLTYFQNEAQLDKSGLPSDRFFAERPEGSVSTLKIQRTQQEDSAVYLCASSPGQPNEQFFGPGTRLTVL.

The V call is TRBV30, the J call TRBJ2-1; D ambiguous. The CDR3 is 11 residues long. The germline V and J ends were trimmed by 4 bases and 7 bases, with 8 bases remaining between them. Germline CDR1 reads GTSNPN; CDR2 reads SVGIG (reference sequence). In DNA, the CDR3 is TGTGCCTGGAATTTAGAGAATGAGCAGTTCTTC. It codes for CAWNLENEQFF.

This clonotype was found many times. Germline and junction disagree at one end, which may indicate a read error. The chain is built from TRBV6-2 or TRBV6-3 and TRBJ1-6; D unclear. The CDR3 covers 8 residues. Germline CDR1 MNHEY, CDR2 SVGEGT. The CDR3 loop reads CASSPGGF. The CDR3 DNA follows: TGTGCCAGCAGTCCCGGCGGCTTT.

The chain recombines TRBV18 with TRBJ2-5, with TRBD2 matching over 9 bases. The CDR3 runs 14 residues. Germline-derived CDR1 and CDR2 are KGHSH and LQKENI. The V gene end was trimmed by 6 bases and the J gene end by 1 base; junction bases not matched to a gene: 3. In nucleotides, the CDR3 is TGTGCCAGCTCGCAAGCGGGGGGCCAAGAGACCCAGTACTTC. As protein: CASSQAGGQETQYF.

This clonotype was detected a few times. CDR3 loop: CATSRATDSMRIKDTQYF. The DNA for the CDR3 is TGTGCCACCAGCAGAGCTACGGACAGCATGAGAATCAAAGATACGCAGTATTTT. The chain couples TRBV15 to TRBJ2-3; D is perhaps TRBD1 (6 bases). Germline V CDR1 and CDR2: LNHNV, YYDKDF (reference sequence). V gave up 1 base and J gave up 5 bases, with 22 bases separating them. The CDR3 loop spans 18 amino acids.

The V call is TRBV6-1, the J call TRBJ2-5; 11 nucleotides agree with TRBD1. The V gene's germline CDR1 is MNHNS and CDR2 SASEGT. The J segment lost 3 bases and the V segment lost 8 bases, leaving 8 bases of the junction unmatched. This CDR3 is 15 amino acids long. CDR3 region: CASLDRGLPEETQYF. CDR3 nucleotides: TGTGCCAGCCTGGACAGGGGGCTACCCGAAGAGACCCAGTACTTC.

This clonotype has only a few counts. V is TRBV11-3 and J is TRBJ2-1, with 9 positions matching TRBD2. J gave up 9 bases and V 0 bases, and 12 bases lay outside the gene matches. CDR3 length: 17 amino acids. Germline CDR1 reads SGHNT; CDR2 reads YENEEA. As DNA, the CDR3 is TGTGCCAGCAGCTTAGAGCCATTAGCGGGAGTTAGTGGTGAGCAGTTCTTC. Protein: CASSLEPLAGVSGEQFF.

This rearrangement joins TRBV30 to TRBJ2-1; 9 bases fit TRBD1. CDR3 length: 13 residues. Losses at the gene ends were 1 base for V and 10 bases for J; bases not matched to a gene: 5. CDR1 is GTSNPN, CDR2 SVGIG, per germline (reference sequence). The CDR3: CAWSENRGREQFF. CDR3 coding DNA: TGTGCCTGGAGTGAGAACAGGGGGCGGGAGCAGTTCTTC.

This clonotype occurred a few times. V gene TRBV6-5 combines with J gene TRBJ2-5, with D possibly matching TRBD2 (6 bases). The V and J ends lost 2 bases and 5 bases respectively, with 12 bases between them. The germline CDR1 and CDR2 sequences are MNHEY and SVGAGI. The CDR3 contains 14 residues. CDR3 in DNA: TGTGCCAGCAGTTACGGAGGGGTCGCGGAGACCCAGTACTTC. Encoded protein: CASSYGGVAETQYF.

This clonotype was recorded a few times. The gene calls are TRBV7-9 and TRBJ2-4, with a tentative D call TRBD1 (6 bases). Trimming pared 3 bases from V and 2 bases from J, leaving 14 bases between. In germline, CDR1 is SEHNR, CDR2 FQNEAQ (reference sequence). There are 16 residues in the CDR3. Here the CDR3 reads CASSFSQGNSKNIQYF. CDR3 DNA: TGTGCCAGCAGCTTCTCCCAGGGGAATTCCAAAAACATTCAGTACTTC.

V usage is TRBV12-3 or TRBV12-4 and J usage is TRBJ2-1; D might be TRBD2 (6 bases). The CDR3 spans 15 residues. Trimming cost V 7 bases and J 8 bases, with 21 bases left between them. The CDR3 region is CASTPGVGHGHEQFF. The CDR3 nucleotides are TGTGCCAGCACCCCGGGGGTCGGACATGGCCATGAGCAGTTCTTC.

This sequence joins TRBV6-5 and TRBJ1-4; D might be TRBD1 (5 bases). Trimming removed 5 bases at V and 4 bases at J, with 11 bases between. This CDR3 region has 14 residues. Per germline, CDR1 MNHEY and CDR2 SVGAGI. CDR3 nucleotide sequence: TGTGCCAGCAGTCCGCCCGACAGTAATGAAAAACTGTTTTTT. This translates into CASSPPDSNEKLFF.

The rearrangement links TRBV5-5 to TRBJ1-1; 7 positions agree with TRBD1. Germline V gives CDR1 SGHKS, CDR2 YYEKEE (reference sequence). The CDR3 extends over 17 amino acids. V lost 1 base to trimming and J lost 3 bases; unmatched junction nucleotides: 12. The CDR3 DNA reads TGTGCCAGCAGCTTGAGGGGGCTTCGGCAGGGGGACACTGAAGCTTTCTTT. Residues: CASSLRGLRQGDTEAFF.

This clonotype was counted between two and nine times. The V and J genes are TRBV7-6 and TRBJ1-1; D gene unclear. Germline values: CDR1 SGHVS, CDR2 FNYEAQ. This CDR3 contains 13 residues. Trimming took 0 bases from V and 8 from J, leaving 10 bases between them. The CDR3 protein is CASSLALGREAFF. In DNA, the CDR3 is TGTGCCAGCAGCTTAGCTCTGGGCAGGGAAGCTTTCTTT.

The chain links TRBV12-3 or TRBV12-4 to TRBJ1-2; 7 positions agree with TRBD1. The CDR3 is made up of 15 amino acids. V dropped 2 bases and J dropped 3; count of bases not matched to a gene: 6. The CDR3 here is CASSLTLQGYYGYTF. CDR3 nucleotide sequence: TGTGCCAGCAGTTTAACCCTACAGGGGTACTATGGCTACACCTTC.

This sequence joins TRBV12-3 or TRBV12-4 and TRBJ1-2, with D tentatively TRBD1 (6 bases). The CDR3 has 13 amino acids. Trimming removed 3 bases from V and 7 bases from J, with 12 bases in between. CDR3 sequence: CASSFGGQGGYTF. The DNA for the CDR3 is TGTGCCAGCAGTTTCGGGGGGCAGGGTGGCTACACCTTC.

The CDR3 coding sequence is TGTGCCAGCAGTGACGAGACTAGCGGGAGTCCCTACGAGCAGTACTTC. It encodes CASSDETSGSPYEQYF. V is TRBV25-1 and J is TRBJ2-7; TRBD2 matches at 12 bases. Germline V gives CDR1 MGHDK, CDR2 SYGVNS. V lost 3 bases and J lost 2; bases outside the gene matches: 5. The CDR3 consists of 16 residues.

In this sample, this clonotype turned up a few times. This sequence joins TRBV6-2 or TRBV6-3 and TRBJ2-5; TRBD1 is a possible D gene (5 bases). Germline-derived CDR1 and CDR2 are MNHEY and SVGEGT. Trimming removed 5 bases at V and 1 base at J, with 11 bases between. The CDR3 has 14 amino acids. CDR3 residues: CASSKRQGQETQYF. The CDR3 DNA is TGTGCCAGCAGTAAACGGCAGGGCCAAGAGACCCAGTACTTC.

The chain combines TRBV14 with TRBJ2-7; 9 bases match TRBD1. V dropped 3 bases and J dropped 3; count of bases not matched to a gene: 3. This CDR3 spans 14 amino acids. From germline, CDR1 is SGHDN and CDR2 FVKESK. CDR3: CASSHWDRDYEQYF. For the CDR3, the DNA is TGTGCCAGCAGCCATTGGGACAGGGACTACGAGCAGTACTTC.

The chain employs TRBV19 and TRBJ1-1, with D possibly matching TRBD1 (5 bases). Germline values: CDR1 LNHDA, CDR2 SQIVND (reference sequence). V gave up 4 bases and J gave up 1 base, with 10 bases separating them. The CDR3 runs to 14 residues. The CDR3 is CASSKVQGNTEAFF. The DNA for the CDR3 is TGTGCCAGTAGTAAGGTCCAGGGGAACACTGAAGCTTTCTTT.